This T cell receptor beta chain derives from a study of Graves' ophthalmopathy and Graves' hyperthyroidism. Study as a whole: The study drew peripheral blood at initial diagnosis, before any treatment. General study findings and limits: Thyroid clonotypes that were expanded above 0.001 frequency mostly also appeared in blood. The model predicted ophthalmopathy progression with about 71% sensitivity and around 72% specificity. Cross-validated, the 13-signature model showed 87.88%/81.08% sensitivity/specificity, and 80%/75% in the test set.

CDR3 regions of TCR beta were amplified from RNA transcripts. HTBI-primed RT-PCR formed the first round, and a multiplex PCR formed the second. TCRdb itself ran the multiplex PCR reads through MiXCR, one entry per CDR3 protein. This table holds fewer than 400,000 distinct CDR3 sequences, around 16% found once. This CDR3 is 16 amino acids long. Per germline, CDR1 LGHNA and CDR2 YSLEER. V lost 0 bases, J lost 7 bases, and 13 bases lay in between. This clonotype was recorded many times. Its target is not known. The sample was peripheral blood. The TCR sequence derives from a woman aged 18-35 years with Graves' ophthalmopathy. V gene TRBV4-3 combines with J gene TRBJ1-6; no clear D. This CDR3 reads CASSQDSGSSNSPLHF. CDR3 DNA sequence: TGCGCCAGCAGCCAAGATTCGGGATCTTCGAATTCACCCCTCCACTTT.